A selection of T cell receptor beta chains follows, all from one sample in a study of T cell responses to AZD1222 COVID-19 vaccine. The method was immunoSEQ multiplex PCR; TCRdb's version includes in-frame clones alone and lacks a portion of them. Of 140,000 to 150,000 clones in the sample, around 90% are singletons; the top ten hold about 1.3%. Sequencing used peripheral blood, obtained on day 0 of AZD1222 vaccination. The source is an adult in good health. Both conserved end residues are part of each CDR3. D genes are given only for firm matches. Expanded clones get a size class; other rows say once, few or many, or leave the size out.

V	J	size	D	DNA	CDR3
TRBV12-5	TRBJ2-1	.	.	TGTGCTAGTGGTTTGAGTGCCTACAATGAGCAGTTCTTC	CASGLSAYNEQFF
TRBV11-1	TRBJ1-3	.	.	TGTGCCAGCAGCTTAGAAGACCGCCCGCAGGGAAACACCATATATTTT	CASSLEDRPQGNTIYF
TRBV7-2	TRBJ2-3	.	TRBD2	TGTGCCAGCAGCTTACAGCGGGGGAGCACAGATACGCAGTATTTT	CASSLQRGSTDTQYF
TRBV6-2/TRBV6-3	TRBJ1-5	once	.	TGTGCCAGCAGTCCCCGTTACAGAGGGCAGCCCCAGCATTTT	CASSPRYRGQPQHF
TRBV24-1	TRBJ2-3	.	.	TGTGCCACCAGTTCGCAGGGAACAGATACGCAGTATTTT	CATSSQGTDTQYF
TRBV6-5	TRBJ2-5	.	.	TGTGCCAGCAGTTACGTTGGGGGGGGCCAAGGAGAGACCCAGTACTTC	CASSYVGGGQGETQYF
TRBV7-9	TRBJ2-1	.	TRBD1	TGTGCCAGCAGCCCGACAGGGTACAATGAGCAGTTCTTC	CASSPTGYNEQFF
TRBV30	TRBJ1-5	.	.	TGTGCCTGGAGTGGTAACGGCAATCAGCCCCAGCATTTT	CAWSGNGNQPQHF
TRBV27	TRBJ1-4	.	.	TGTGCCAGCAGTTGGGGGGGTACAGGAACGGAAAAACTGTTTTTT	CASSWGGTGTEKLFF
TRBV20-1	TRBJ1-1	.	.	TGCAGTGCTAGTTTACGAGGGAGGAGGAACACTGAAGCTTTCTTT	CSASLRGRRNTEAFF
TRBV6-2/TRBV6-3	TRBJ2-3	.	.	TGTGCCAGCAGTTCCACAGACCTTAGTTACACAGATACGCAGTATTTT	CASSSTDLSYTDTQYF
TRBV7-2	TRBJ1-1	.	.	TGTGCCAGCAGCTTAGTTCAGCGAAACACTGAAGCTTTCTTT	CASSLVQRNTEAFF
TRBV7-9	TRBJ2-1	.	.	TGTGCCAGCAGCTTAGCGCTAGGCGGGGCCGCAGTTAATGAGCAGTTCTTC	CASSLALGGAAVNEQFF
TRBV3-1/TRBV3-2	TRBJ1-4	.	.	TGTGCCAGCAGCCTCAGGGTAACTAATGAAAAACTGTTTTTT	CASSLRVTNEKLFF
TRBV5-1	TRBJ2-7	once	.	TGCGCCAGCAGCTGGGGATCAGGGGCCTCCTACGAGCAGTACTTC	CASSWGSGASYEQYF
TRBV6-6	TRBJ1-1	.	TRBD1	TGTGCCAGCAGTTTACAGGGGGCGAAGAACACTGAAGCTTTCTTT	CASSLQGAKNTEAFF
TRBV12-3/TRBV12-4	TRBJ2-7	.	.	TGTGCCAGCAGTTTGGGCACTTCCTACGAGCAGTACTTC	CASSLGTSYEQYF
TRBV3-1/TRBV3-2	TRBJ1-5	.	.	TGTGCCAGCAGCCAGGCATACAGGAATCAGCCCCAGCATTTT	CASSQAYRNQPQHF
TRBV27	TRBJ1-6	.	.	TGTGCCAGCAGCTTAACAGGCGGTAATTCACCCCTCCACTTT	CASSLTGGNSPLHF
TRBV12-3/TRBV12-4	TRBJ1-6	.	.	TGTGCCAGCAGTTCATCACAAGGGTCACCCCTCCACTTT	CASSSSQGSPLHF
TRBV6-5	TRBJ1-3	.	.	TGTGCCAGCAGTTACTCCGGATCGGTTAACACCATATATTTT	CASSYSGSVNTIYF
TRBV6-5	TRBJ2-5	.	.	TGTGCCAGCAGTTACTCTGACTTGTACCAAGAGACCCAGTACTTC	CASSYSDLYQETQYF
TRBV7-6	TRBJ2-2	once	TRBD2	TGTGCCAGCAGCTTAGGGAGTAGCGGGACGACCGGGGAGCTGTTTTTT	CASSLGSSGTTGELFF
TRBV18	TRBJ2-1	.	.	TGTGCCAGCTCAGGGGGCGGGGTGTACAATGAGCAGTTCTTC	CASSGGGVYNEQFF
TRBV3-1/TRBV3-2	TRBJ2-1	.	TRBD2	TGTGCCAGCAGCCAAGGTCTAGCGGCCAATAACAATGAGCAGTTCTTC	CASSQGLAANNNEQFF
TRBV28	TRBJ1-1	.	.	TGTGCCAGCAATCGGGGAGGGTCCACTGAAGCTTTCTTT	CASNRGGSTEAFF
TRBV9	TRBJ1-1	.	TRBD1	TGTGCCAGCACCCCTTTAACAGGGGATGGGAACACTGAAGCTTTCTTT	CASTPLTGDGNTEAFF
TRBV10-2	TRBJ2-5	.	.	TGCGCCACCGGCAGGGTAGACCTCCAAGAGACCCAGTACTTC	CATGRVDLQETQYF
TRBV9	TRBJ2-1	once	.	TGTGCCACTGCTCCGGCGGGGACCTACAATGAGCAGTTCTTC	CATAPAGTYNEQFF
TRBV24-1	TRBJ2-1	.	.	TGTGCCGCAGGGGGGCTAGCCCTCTACAATGAGCAGTTCTTC	CAAGGLALYNEQFF
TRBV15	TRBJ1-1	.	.	TGTGCCACCAGCAGAGAGTGGGGGAGGACTGAAGCTTTCTTT	CATSREWGRTEAFF
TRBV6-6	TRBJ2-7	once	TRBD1	TGTGCCAGCAGAGACAGGGAGAGCTCCTACGAGCAGTACTTC	CASRDRESSYEQYF
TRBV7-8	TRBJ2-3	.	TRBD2	TGTGCCAGCAACCCCTCCCTAGGTGGTAGCGGGATTGGAGATACGCAGTATTTT	CASNPSLGGSGIGDTQYF
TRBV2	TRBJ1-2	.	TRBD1	TGTGCCAGCAGACCTGGGACAGTTTATAACTATGGCTACACCTTC	CASRPGTVYNYGYTF
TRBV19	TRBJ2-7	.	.	TGTGCCAGTAGTATAACCGACCTCTACGAGCAGTACTTC	CASSITDLYEQYF
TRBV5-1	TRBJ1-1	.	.	TGCGCCAGCAGCTACTCAGGGACGGACAGTTCCACTGAAGCTTTCTTT	CASSYSGTDSSTEAFF
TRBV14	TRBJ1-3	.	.	TGTGCCAGCAGCCCCTACCACCCGGCATCTGGAAACACCATATATTTT	CASSPYHPASGNTIYF
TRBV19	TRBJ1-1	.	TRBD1	TGTGCCAGTAGCTCCACAGGGGGCACTGAAGCTTTCTTT	CASSSTGGTEAFF
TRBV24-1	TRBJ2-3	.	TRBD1	TGTGCCACCAAGGGACAGGGTGTCGATACGCAGTATTTT	CATKGQGVDTQYF
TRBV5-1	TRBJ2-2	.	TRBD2	TGCGCCAGCAGCGGGACTAGCGGGGGATTGAACACCGGGGAGCTGTTTTTT	CASSGTSGGLNTGELFF
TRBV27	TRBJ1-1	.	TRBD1	TGTGCCAGCAGTTTACCAGGGGGAGCGGCTTTCTTT	CASSLPGGAAFF
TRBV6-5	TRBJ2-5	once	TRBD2	TGTGCCAGCTCATTAGCGGGGCCGAGGGAGACCCAGTACTTC	CASSLAGPRETQYF
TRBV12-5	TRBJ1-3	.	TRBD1	TGTGCTAGTGGAACAGGGGCCTCTGGAAACACCATATATTTT	CASGTGASGNTIYF
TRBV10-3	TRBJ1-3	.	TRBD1	TGTGCCATCAGTAAGGGACAGACGGGAAACACCATATATTTT	CAISKGQTGNTIYF
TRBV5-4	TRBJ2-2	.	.	TGTGCCAGCAGCTTGAACAAGGCCGGGGAGCTGTTTTTT	CASSLNKAGELFF
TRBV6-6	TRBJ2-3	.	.	TGTGCCAGCAGCCCCACCAATACGCAGTATTTT	CASSPTNTQYF
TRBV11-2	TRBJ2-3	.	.	TGTGCCAGCAGCTTATGGCAGGGAGAAGATACGCAGTATTTT	CASSLWQGEDTQYF
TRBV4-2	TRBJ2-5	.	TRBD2	TGTGCCAGCAGCCAAGGGGGTCTAGCGGAAGAGACCCAGTACTTC	CASSQGGLAEETQYF
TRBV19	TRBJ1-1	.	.	TGTGCCAGTAGTATTTTTAGGGAGAGGACTGAAGCTTTCTTT	CASSIFRERTEAFF
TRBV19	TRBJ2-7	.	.	TGTGCCAGTAGTATAGGAGCGACGGGCCGCATGTCCTACGAGCAGTACTTC	CASSIGATGRMSYEQYF
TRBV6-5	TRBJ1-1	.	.	TGTGCCAGCAGCCCAAAGGAGGACACTGAAGCTTTCTTT	CASSPKEDTEAFF
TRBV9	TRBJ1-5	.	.	TGTGCCAGCAGTGCTGGGGACAAGAATCAGCCCCAGCATTTT	CASSAGDKNQPQHF
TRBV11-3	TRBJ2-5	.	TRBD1	TGTGCCAGCAGCTGGCCCCACAGGGGGCTTGAGGGAGGGAGCCAAGAGGCCCAGTACTTC	CASSWPHRGLEGGSQEAQYF
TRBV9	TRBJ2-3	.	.	TGTGCCAGCAGCGTAGGCGGAGGGGATACGCAGTATTTT	CASSVGGGDTQYF
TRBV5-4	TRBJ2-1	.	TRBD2	TGTGCCAGCAGCCTAGCGGGAGCCCTTCGGGATGAGCAGTTCTTC	CASSLAGALRDEQFF
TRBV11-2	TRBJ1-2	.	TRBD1	TGTGCCAGCAGGCCAGGGGGCGCCGGGGGCTACACCTTC	CASRPGGAGGYTF
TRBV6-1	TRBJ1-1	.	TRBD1	TGTGCCAGCAGGGAAGAGACAGGGCCCCCTTTTGCGGCTTTCTTT	CASREETGPPFAAFF
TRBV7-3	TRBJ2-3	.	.	TGTGCCAGCAGCTTTTCCGCCTCCACAGATACGCAGTATTTT	CASSFSASTDTQYF